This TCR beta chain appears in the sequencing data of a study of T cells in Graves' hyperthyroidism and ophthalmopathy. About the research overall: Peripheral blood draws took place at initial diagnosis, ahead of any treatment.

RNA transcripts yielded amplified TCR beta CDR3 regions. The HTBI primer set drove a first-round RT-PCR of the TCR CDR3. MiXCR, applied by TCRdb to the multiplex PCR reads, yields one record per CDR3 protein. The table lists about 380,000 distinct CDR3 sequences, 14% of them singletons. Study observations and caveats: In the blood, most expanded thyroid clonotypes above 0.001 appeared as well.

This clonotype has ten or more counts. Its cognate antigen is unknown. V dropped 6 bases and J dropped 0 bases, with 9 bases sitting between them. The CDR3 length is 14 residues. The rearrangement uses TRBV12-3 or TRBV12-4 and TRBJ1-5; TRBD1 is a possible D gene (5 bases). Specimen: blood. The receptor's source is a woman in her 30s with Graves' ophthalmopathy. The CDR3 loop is CASSGAVSNQPQHF. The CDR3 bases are TGTGCCAGCAGCGGGGCCGTTAGCAATCAGCCCCAGCATTTT.